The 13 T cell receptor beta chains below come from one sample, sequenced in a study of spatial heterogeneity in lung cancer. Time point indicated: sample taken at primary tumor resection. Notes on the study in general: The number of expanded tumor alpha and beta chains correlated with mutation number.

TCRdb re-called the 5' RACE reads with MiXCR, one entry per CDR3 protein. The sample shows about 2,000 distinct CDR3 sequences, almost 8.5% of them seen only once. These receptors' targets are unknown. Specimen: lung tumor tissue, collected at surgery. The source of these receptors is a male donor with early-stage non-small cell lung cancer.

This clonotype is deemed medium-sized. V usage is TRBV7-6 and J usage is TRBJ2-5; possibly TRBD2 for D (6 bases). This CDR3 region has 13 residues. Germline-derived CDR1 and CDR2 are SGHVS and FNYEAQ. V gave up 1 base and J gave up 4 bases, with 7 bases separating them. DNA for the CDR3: TGTGCCAGCAGCTTAGGGAGGGGAGAGACCCAGTACTTC. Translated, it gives CASSLGRGETQYF. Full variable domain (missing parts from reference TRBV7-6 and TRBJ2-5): GAGVSQSPRYKVTKRGQDVALRCDPISGHVSLYWYRQALGQGPEFLTYFNYEAQQDKSGLPNDRFSAERPEGSISTLTIQRTEQRDSAMYRCASSLGRGETQYFGPGTRLLVL.

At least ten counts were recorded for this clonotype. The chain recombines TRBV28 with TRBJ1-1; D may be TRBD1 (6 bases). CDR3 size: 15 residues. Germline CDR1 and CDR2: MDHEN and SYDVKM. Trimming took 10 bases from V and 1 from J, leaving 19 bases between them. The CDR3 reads CAITNPSTGNTEAFF. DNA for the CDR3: TGTGCCATCACGAACCCGTCGACAGGGAACACTGAAGCTTTCTTT.

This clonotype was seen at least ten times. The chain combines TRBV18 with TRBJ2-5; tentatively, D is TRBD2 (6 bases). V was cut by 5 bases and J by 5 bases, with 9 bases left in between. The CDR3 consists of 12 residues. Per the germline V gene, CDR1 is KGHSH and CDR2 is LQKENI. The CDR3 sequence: CASSAGRETQYF. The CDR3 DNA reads TGTGCCAGCTCAGCGGGACGTGAGACCCAGTACTTC.

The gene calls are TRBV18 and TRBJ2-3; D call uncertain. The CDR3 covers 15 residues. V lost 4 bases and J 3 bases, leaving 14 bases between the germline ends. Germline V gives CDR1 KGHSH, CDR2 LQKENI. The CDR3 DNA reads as TGTGCCAGCTCACGTGGACCACCACTAACAGATACGCAGTATTTT. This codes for CASSRGPPLTDTQYF.

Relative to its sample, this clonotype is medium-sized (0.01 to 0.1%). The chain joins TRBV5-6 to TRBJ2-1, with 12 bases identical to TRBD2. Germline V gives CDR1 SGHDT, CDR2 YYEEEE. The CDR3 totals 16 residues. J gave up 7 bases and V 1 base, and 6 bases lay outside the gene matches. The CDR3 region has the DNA TGTGCCAGCAGCTTGCTAGCGGGGGGGCGTCGGAATGAGCAGTTCTTC. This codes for CASSLLAGGRRNEQFF.

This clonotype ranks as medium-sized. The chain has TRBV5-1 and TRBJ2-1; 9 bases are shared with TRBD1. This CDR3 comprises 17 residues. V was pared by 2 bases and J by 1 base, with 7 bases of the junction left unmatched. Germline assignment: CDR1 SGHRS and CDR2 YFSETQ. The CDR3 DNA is TGCGCCAGCAGCTTCAAGGGGGGGACAGGGTCCTACAATGAGCAGTTCTTC. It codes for CASSFKGGTGSYNEQFF.

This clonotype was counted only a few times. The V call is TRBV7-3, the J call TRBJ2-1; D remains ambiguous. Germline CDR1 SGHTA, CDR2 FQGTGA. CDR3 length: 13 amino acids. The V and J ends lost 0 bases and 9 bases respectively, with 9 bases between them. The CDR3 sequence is CASSLTGSSEQFF. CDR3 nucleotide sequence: TGTGCCAGCAGCTTAACGGGTTCGAGTGAGCAGTTCTTC.

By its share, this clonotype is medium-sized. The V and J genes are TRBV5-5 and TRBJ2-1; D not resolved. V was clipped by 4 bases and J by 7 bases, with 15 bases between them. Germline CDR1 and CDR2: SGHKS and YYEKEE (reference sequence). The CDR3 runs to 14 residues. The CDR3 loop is CASSPAPAVNEQFF. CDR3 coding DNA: TGTGCCAGCAGCCCGGCCCCAGCTGTGAATGAGCAGTTCTTC.

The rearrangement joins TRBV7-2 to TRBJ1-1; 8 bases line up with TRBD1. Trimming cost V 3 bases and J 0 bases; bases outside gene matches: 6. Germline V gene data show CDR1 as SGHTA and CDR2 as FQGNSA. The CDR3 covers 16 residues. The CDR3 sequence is CASSLGRGLLNTEAFF. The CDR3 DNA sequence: TGTGCCAGCAGCTTGGGCAGGGGGCTATTGAACACTGAAGCTTTCTTT.

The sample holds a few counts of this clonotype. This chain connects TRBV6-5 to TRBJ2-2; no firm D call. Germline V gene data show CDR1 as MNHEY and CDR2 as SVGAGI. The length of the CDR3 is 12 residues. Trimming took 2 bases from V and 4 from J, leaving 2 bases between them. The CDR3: CASSYLTGELFF. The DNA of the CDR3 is TGTGCCAGCAGTTACCTCACCGGGGAGCTGTTTTTT.

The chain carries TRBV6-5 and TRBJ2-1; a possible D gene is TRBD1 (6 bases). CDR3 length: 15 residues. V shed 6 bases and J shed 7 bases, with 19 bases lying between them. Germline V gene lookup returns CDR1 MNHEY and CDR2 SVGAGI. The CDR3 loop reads CASRKQGRSGNEQFF. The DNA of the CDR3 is TGTGCCAGCAGGAAACAGGGACGATCGGGTAATGAGCAGTTCTTC.

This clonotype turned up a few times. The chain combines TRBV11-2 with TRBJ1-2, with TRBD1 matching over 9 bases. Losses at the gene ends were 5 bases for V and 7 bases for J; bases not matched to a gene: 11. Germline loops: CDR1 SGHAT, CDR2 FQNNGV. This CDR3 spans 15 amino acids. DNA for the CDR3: TGTGCCAGCAGCCCCGCCGGAGACAGGGGGTTTGGCTACACCTTC. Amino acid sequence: CASSPAGDRGFGYTF.

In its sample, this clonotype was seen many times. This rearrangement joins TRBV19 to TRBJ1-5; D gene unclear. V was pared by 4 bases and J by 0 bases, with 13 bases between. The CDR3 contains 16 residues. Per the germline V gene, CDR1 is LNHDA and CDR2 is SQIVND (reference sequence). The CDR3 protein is CASSTPNPYSNQPQHF. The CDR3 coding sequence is TGTGCCAGTAGTACCCCTAACCCGTATAGCAATCAGCCCCAGCATTTT.